The next 9 T cell receptor beta chains were all read from a single sample in a study of T cell responses to AZD1222 COVID-19 vaccine. Sequenced by immunoSEQ multiplex PCR; TCRdb stores in-frame clones only, minus some. The table has around 180,000 clones, 88% seen once; the top ten hold approximately 26%. The starting material was peripheral blood, obtained 28 days after the second AZD1222 dose. Source of these receptors: an adult who received the AZD1222 COVID-19 vaccine.

This rearrangement joins TRBV5-4 to TRBJ2-1; 12 bases align to TRBD2. After removal of 3 bases from V and 9 bases from J, the junction contained 13 bases not matched to a gene. Looked up from germline, CDR1 is SGHNT and CDR2 is YYREEE (reference sequence). The CDR3 consists of 17 residues. The CDR3 sequence: CASSSGLAGSGGREQFF. The DNA for the CDR3 is TGTGCCAGCAGCTCCGGACTAGCGGGGAGCGGGGGGCGTGAGCAGTTCTTC.

J is TRBJ2-3 and V is TRBV29-1; D might be TRBD1 (7 bases). The length of the CDR3 is 14 residues. The V gene lost 7 bases and the J gene lost 2 bases, with 16 bases spanning the gap. The germline gives CDR1 SQVTM, CDR2 ANQGSEA. The CDR3 nucleotides read TGCAGCGCTGTGGCGGAGGGGGCCACAGATACGCAGTATTTT. Encoded protein: CSAVAEGATDTQYF.

In its sample, this clone was seen once. This rearrangement joins TRBV6-5 to TRBJ2-7; 8 nucleotides line up with TRBD2. The CDR3 length is 15 residues. V was clipped by 2 bases and J by 0 bases; unmatched bases: 3. Germline loops: CDR1 MNHEY, CDR2 SVGAGI. Here the CDR3 reads CASSYHTSGSYEQYF. The DNA of the CDR3 is TGTGCCAGCAGTTACCATACTAGCGGCTCCTACGAGCAGTACTTC.

CDR3 protein: CASSPGTSGRRELFF. CDR3 DNA: TGTGCCAGCAGCCCAGGGACTAGCGGGAGGCGGGAGCTGTTTTTT. This chain uses TRBV7-9 with TRBJ2-2; 15 nucleotides agree with TRBD2. Germline CDR1 is SEHNR and CDR2 is FQNEAQ (reference sequence). This CDR3 spans 15 amino acids. J gave up 9 bases and V 5 bases, and 4 bases lay outside the gene matches.

The rearrangement joins TRBV4-3 to TRBJ1-1; TRBD1 aligns across 8 bases. Germline V gene lookup returns CDR1 LGHNA and CDR2 YSLEER. This CDR3 spans 14 amino acids. Trimming took 0 bases from V and 5 from J; bases not matched to a gene: 2. CDR3 protein: CASSQDRGPTEAFF. As DNA, the CDR3 is TGCGCCAGCAGCCAAGACAGGGGGCCTACTGAAGCTTTCTTT.

The chain combines TRBV27 with TRBJ2-3; 7 bases match TRBD2. J gave up 1 base and V 4 bases, and 5 bases lay outside the gene matches. CDR1 and CDR2 (germline): MNHEY, SMNVEV (reference sequence). This CDR3 contains 15 residues. As DNA, the CDR3 is TGTGCCAGCAGTTCAACTAGCGCTGGCACAGATACGCAGTATTTT. Amino acids: CASSSTSAGTDTQYF.

The chain uses TRBV27 and TRBJ2-7, with D possibly being TRBD1 (6 bases). There are 14 residues in the CDR3. The germline CDR1 and CDR2 sequences are MNHEY and SMNVEV (reference sequence). V was cut by 4 bases and J by 0 bases, with 10 bases left in between. This CDR3 reads CASSSRDTSYEQYF. The DNA for the CDR3 is TGTGCCAGCAGTTCACGGGACACCTCCTACGAGCAGTACTTC.

J is TRBJ1-6 and V is TRBV7-2; 7 bases fit TRBD1. The CDR3 has 15 residues. The ends lost 0 bases at V and 9 bases at J; junction bases unmatched: 5. The germline gives CDR1 SGHTA, CDR2 FQGNSA. The CDR3 nucleotides read TGTGCCAGCAGCTTAGCGACAGGGCTCGCTTCACCCCTCCACTTT. Translated: CASSLATGLASPLHF.

This chain joins TRBV7-9 and TRBJ2-1, with TRBD1 identical over 8 bases. The V gene's germline CDR1 is SEHNR and CDR2 FQNEAQ (reference sequence). Germline trimming cut 1 base from V and 0 bases from J; bases unmatched to any gene: 2. The CDR3 is 16 residues long. CDR3 loop: CASSLGQGLSYNEQFF. CDR3 sequence (DNA): TGTGCCAGCAGCTTAGGACAGGGGCTCTCCTACAATGAGCAGTTCTTC.